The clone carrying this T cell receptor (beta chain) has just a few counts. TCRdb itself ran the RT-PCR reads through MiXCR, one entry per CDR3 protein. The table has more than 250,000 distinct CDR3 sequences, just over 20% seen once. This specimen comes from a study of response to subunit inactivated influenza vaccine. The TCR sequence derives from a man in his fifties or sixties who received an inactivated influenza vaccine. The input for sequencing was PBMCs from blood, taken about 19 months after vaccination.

The CDR3 here is CAISERPGANYGYTF. DNA for the CDR3: TGTGCCATCAGTGAGCGACCGGGAGCTAACTATGGCTACACCTTC. This chain uses TRBV10-3 with TRBJ1-2, with D unclear. Trimming shortened V by 2 bases and J by 0 bases, and 10 bases separated the two germline ends. This CDR3 has 15 residues. CDR1 is ENHRY, CDR2 SYGVKD, per germline.